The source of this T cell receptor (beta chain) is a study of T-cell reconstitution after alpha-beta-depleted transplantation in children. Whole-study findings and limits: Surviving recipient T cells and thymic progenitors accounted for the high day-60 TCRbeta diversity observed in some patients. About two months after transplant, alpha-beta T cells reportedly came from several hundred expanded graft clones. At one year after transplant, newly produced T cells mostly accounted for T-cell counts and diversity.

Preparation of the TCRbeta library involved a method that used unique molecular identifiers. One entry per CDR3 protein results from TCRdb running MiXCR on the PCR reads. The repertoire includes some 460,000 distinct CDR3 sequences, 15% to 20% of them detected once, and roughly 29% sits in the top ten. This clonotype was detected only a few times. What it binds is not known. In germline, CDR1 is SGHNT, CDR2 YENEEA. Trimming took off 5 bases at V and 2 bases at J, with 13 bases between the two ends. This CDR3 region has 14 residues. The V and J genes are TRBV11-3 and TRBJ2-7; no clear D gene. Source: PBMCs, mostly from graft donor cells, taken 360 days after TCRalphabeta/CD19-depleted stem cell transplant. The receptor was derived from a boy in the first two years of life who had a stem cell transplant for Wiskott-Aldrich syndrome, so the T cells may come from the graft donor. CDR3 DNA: TGTGCCAGCAGCCAACTTGAAGGGACCTACGAGCAGTACTTC. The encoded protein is CASSQLEGTYEQYF.